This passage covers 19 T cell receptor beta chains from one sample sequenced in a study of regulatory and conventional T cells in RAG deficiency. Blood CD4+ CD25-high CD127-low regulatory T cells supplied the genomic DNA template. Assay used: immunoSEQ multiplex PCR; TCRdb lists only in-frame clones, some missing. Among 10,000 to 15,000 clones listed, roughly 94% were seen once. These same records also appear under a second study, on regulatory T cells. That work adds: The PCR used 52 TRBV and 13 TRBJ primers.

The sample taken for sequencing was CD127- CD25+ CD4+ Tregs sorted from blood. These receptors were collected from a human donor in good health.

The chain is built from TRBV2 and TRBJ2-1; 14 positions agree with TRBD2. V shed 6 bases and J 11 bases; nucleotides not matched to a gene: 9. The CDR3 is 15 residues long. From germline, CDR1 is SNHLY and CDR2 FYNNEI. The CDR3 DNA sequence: TGTGCCAGCAGCCGACTAGCGGGGGGGCTGATTAAGCAGTTCTTC. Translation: CASSRLAGGLIKQFF.

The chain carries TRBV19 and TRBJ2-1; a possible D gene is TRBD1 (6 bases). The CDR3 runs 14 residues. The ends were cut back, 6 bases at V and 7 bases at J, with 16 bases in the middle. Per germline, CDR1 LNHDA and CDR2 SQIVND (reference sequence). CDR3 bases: TGTGCCAGTAGCCAGGGGTGGGTGCGAAATGAGCAGTTCTTC. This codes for CASSQGWVRNEQFF.

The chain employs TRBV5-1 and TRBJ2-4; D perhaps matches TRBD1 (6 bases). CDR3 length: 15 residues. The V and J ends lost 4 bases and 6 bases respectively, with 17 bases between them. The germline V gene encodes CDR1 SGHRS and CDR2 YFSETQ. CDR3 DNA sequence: TGCGCCAGCAGCCCCAGCCAGGGGATCGCAAACATTCAGTACTTC. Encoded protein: CASSPSQGIANIQYF.

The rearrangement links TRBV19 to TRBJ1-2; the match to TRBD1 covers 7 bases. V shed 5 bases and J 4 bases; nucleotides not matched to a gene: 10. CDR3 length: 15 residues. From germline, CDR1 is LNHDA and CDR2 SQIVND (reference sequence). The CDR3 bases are TGTGCCAGTAGTCCCTCTAGTCGGGACAGCTATGGCTACACCTTC. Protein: CASSPSSRDSYGYTF.

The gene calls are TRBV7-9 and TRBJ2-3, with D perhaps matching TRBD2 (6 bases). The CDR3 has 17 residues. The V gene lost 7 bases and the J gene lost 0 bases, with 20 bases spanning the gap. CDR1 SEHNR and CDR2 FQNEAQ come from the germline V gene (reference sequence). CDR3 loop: CASIKWGVGTSTDTQYF. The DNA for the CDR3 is TGTGCCAGCATCAAATGGGGGGTGGGGACTAGCACAGATACGCAGTATTTT.

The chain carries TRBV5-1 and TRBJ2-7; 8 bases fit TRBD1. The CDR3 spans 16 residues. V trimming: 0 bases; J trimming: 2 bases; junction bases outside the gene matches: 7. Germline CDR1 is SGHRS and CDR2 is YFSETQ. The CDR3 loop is CASSLVFRTGPYEQYF. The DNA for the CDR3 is TGCGCCAGCAGCTTGGTGTTCCGGACAGGGCCCTACGAGCAGTACTTC.

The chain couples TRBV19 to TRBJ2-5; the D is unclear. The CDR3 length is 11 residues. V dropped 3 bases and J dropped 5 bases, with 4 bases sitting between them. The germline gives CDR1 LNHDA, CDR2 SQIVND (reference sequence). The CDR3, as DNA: TGTGCCAGTAGTATCTTGGAGACCCAGTACTTC. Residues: CASSILETQYF.

The CDR3 here is CASSYSGAVPEAFF. The CDR3, as DNA: TGTGCCAGCAGTTACTCCGGAGCAGTCCCTGAAGCTTTCTTT. The chain has TRBV6-5 and TRBJ1-1; D is ambiguous. Between the trimmed V and J ends, which lost 0 bases and 6 bases, there was a span of 11 bases. From germline, CDR1 is MNHEY and CDR2 SVGAGI. This CDR3 region has 14 residues.

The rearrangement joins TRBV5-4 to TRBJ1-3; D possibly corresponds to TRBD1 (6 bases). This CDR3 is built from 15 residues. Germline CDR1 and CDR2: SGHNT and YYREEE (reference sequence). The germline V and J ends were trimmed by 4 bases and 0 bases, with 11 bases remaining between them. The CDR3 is CASSLQGFSGNTIYF. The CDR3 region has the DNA TGTGCCAGCAGCCTCCAGGGGTTCTCTGGAAACACCATATATTTT.

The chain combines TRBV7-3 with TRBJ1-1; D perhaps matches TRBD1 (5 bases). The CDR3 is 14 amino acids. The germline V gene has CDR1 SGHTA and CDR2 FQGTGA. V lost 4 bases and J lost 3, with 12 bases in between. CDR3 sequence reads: CASSSLGGDTEAFF. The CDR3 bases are TGTGCCAGCAGCTCCCTCGGGGGGGACACTGAAGCTTTCTTT.

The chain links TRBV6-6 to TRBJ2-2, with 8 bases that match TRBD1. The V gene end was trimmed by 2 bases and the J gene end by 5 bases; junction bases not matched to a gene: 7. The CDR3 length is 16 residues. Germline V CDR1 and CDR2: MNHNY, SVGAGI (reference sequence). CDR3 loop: CASSYTWTGRTGELFF. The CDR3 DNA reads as TGTGCCAGCAGTTACACTTGGACAGGGCGTACCGGGGAGCTGTTTTTT.

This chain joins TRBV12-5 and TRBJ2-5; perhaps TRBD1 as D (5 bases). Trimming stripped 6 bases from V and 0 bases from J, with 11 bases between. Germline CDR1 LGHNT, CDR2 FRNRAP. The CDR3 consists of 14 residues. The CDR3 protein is CASGRTLYQETQYF. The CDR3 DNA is TGTGCTAGTGGCCGGACACTATACCAAGAGACCCAGTACTTC.

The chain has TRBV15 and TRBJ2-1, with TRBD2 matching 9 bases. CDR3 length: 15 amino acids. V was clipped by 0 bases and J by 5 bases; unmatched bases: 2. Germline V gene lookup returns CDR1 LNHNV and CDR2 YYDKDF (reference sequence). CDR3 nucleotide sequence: TGTGCCACCAGCAGAGAGGGACTAGCCGACAATGAGCAGTTCTTC. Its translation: CATSREGLADNEQFF. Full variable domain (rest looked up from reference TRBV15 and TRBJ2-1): DAMVIQNPRYQVTQFGKPVTLSCSQTLNHNVMYWYQQKSSQAPKLLFHYYDKDFNNEADTPDNFQSRRPNTSFCFLDIRSPGLGDTAMYLCATSREGLADNEQFFGPGTRLTVL.

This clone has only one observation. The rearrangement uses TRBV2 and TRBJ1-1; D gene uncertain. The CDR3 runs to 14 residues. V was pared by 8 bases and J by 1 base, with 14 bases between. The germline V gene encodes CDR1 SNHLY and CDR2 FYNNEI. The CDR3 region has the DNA TGTGCCAGCTCACCCCGAGAGGGGAACACTGAAGCTTTCTTT. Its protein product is CASSPREGNTEAFF.

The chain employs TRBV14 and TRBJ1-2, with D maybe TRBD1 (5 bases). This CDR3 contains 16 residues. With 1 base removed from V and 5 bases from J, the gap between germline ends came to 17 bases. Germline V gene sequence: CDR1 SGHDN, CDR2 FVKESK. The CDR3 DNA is TGTGCCAGCAGCCAAGGACCAGTCGGGCGGACATATGGCTACACCTTC. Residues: CASSQGPVGRTYGYTF.

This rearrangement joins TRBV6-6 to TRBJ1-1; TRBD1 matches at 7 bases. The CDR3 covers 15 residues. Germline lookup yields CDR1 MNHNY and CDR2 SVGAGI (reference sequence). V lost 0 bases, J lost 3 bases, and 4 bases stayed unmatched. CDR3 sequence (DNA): TGTGCCAGCAGTTACTCGACAGGGTGGTACACTGAAGCTTTCTTT. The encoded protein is CASSYSTGWYTEAFF.

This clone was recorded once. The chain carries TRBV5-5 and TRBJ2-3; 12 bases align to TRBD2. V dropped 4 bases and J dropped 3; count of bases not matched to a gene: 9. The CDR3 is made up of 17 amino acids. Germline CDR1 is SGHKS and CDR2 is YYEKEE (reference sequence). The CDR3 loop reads CASSPGLAGPITDTQYF. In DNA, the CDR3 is TGTGCCAGCAGCCCGGGACTAGCGGGCCCAATTACAGATACGCAGTATTTT.

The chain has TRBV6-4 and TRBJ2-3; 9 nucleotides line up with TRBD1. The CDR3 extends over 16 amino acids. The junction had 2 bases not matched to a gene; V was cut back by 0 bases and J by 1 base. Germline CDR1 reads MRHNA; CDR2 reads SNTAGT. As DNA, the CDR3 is TGTGCCAGCAGTGACTCGAGGACAGGGGGCACAGATACGCAGTATTTT. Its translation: CASSDSRTGGTDTQYF.

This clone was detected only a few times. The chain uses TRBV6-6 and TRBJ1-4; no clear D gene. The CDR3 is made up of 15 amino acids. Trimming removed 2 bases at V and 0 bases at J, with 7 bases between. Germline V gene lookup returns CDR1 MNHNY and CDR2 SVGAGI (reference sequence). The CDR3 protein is CASSYVGATNEKLFF. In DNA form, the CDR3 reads TGTGCCAGCAGTTACGTCGGGGCAACTAATGAAAAACTGTTTTTT.